This T cell receptor (beta chain) came from a study of cytomegalovirus exposure and HLA in healthy donors. Study-wide background: The Caucasian-associated ancestry cluster held over 65% of roughly 400 genotyped donors. Study-wide findings and caveats: Some 150 TCR beta chains were listed as cytomegalovirus-associated.

V shed 0 bases, J shed 0 bases, and the junction held 8 bases outside the gene matches. Germline V gene lookup returns CDR1 SQVTM and CDR2 ANQGSEA. This CDR3 is 17 amino acids long. A word on this clone: The antigen remains unidentified.

The PCR ran on 60 Vbeta and 13 Jbeta primers. Original analysis: Tens of millions of unique TCR beta chains, some 9.9 million of them shared, were counted by a later analysis. Data came from immunoSEQ multiplex PCR; TCRdb stores just in-frame clones and leaves some out. V, J and clone size are those of that table, while D and trimming were read from the DNA. The table has approximately 170,000 clones, about 62% seen once. This TCR was sampled from a man between 35 and 55 years old in good health and CMV-seronegative. The V gene is TRBV29-1, the J gene TRBJ2-5, with 9 bases that match TRBD2. The specimen sequenced was PBMCs. The CDR3 loop reads CSVEDERGAGNQETQYF. In DNA form, the CDR3 reads TGCAGCGTTGAAGATGAGCGGGGGGCCGGGAACCAAGAGACCCAGTACTTC.